Below, one TCR beta chain is given with its context. Semi-nested PCR with Nested Universal Primer A followed constant-region reverse priming of full-length variable regions. MiXCR, applied by TCRdb to the 5' RACE reads, yields one record per CDR3 protein. The sample lists some 5,500 distinct CDR3 sequences, around 51% occurring once. The germline CDR1 and CDR2 sequences are SEHNR and FQNEAQ (reference sequence). The CDR3 spans 14 residues. V was shortened by 4 bases and J by 0 bases, with 9 bases between the two germline ends. Input material: memory CD4+ T cells sorted from blood. Subset defined: memory CD4+ T cells, CD4+CD45RO+CD25-. The chain couples TRBV7-9 to TRBJ1-1; a weak D match, TRBD1 (5 bases). This TCR derives from a female donor with breast cancer. The CDR3 spells CASSWGSLNTEAFF. The CDR3 DNA reads as TGTGCCAGCAGCTGGGGCAGCTTGAACACTGAAGCTTTCTTT.